A selection of T cell receptor beta chains follows, all from one sample in a study of blood T cell repertoires in COVID-19. Sequencing used immunoSEQ multiplex PCR; TCRdb keeps in-frame clones, though not all of them. The repertoire includes roughly 200,000 clones, 75% to 90% of them detected once, and 6.5% to 10% sits in the top ten. The specimen sequenced was peripheral blood. These receptors were taken from a woman aged 55-70 years with acute or convalescent COVID-19. Both conserved end residues are part of each CDR3. D genes are given only for firm matches. Clone sizes are given selectively: once, few, many, or a class where the clone is expanded.

D	J	size	V	DNA	CDR3
.	TRBJ1-1	.	TRBV21-1	TGTGCCAGCAGCAAAAGTGCTCGGGGAGGCACTGAAGCTTTCTTT	CASSKSARGGTEAFF
.	TRBJ2-7	.	TRBV28	TGTGCCAGCAGTGGGGCCCCTTTGACCTACGAGCAGTACTTC	CASSGAPLTYEQYF
TRBD2	TRBJ2-3	.	TRBV3-1/TRBV3-2	TGTGCCAGCAGCCAGAGCGGGAGCGGGGGCACAGATACGCAGTATTTT	CASSQSGSGGTDTQYF
.	TRBJ2-2	.	TRBV9	TGTGCCAGCATGTATGGGACTACCGGGGAGCTGTTTTTT	CASMYGTTGELFF
.	TRBJ1-1	.	TRBV5-8	TGTGCCAGCACCTTTCGGAGGCGTGGGAACACTGAAGCTTTCTTT	CASTFRRRGNTEAFF
TRBD1	TRBJ1-6	.	TRBV7-8	TGTGCCAGCAGCTTTACGGACAGGGGGCCAACCTCCTATAATTCACCCCTCCACTTT	CASSFTDRGPTSYNSPLHF
TRBD1	TRBJ2-5	.	TRBV9	TGTGCCAGCAGCGCCTGGGACAGGGTGACGGAGACCCAGTACTTC	CASSAWDRVTETQYF
TRBD2	TRBJ2-1	.	TRBV11-3	TGTGCCAGCACCACAGGACTAGCGGGCCTCAATGAGCAGTTCTTC	CASTTGLAGLNEQFF
.	TRBJ2-3	.	TRBV9	TGTGCCAGCAGCGTAGGGGAGGTGGACGCAGATACGCAGTATTTT	CASSVGEVDADTQYF
TRBD1	TRBJ2-5	.	TRBV24-1	TGTGCCACCAGTGCCGGGACAGGGGTTTTTGGAGAGACCCAGTACTTC	CATSAGTGVFGETQYF
TRBD1	TRBJ2-7	.	TRBV12-3/TRBV12-4	TGTGCCAGCAGCAGGACAGGATACTACGAGCAGTACTTC	CASSRTGYYEQYF
.	TRBJ1-2	.	TRBV3-1/TRBV3-2	TGTGCCAGCAGCCAAGGGGGCAGGGGCGGCGGCTACACCTTC	CASSQGGRGGGYTF
TRBD1	TRBJ1-1	.	TRBV6-5	TGTGCCAGCACCGTTTCCGGGACAGTGAACACTGAAGCTTTCTTT	CASTVSGTVNTEAFF
.	TRBJ2-2	few	TRBV24-1	TGTGCCACCAAAGGGAGCGGGGAGCTGTTTTTT	CATKGSGELFF
.	TRBJ2-5	.	TRBV28	TGTGCCAGCAGCACAACTCAGGGGATCACCGAGACCCAGTACTTC	CASSTTQGITETQYF
.	TRBJ2-1	.	TRBV7-2	TGTGCCAGCAGCCTCACCCGACGGTCGGGTTACAATGAGCAGTTCTTC	CASSLTRRSGYNEQFF
.	TRBJ1-2	.	TRBV7-9	TGTGCCAGCAGCTCCTTGCGGAGTACCGGCGACTATGGCTACACCTTC	CASSSLRSTGDYGYTF
TRBD1	TRBJ1-1	.	TRBV2	TGTGCCAGCAGTGGGACAGGAGACGCTTTCTTT	CASSGTGDAFF
.	TRBJ2-7	.	TRBV20-1	TGCAGTGCAGCGGGCGGGTACGAGCAGTACTTC	CSAAGGYEQYF
.	TRBJ2-5	.	TRBV24-1	TGTGCCACCAGTGATTTGGCCCTAGCGACTGGCGAGACCCAGTACTTC	CATSDLALATGETQYF
TRBD1	TRBJ1-1	.	TRBV11-2	TGTGCCAGCAGCCTACAGGGGACGTTGGACACTGAAGCTTTCTTT	CASSLQGTLDTEAFF
TRBD1	TRBJ2-2	.	TRBV18	TGTGCCTCGACAGGGATGGAGACCGGGGAGCTGTTTTTT	CASTGMETGELFF
TRBD2	TRBJ2-5	.	TRBV11-2	TGTGCCAGCAGCTTAGGACTAGCGGGAGGAGAGACCCAGTACTTC	CASSLGLAGGETQYF
.	TRBJ2-2	.	TRBV3-1/TRBV3-2	TGTGCCAGCAGCCCCGGAGGGTTTTCGGGAAACACCGGGGAGCTGTTTTTT	CASSPGGFSGNTGELFF
TRBD1	TRBJ2-7	.	TRBV11-2	TGTGCCAGCAGCTCGCTCCACAGGGGGAACTACGAGCAGTACTTC	CASSSLHRGNYEQYF
.	TRBJ2-5	.	TRBV9	TGTGCCAGCAGCGTCGGAGGGCCTTTAGGGGAGACCCAGTACTTC	CASSVGGPLGETQYF